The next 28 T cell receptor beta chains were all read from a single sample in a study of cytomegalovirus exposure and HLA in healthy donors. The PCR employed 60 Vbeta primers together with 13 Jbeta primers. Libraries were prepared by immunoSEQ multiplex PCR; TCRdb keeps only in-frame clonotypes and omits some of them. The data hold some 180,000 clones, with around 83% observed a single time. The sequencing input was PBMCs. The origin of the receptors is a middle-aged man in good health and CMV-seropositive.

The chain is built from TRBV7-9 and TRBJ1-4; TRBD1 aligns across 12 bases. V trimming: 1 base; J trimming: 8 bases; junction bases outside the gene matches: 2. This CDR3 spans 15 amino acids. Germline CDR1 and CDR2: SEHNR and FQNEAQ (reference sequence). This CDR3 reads CASSLGDRGREKLFF. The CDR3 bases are TGTGCCAGCAGCTTAGGGGACAGGGGGCGAGAAAAACTGTTTTTT.

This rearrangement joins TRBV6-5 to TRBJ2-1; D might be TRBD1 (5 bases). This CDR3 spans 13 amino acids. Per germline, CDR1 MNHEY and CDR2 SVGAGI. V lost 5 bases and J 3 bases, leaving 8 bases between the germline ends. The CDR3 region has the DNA TGTGCCAGCAGTCTTAGGGGCTACAATGAGCAGTTCTTC. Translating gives CASSLRGYNEQFF.

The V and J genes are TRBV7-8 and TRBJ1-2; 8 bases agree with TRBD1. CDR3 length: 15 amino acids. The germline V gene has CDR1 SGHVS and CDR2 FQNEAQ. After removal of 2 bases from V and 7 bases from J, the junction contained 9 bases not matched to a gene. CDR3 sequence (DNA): TGTGCCAGCAGCTTATGGCCCAAGGACAGGGTTGGCTACACCTTC. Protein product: CASSLWPKDRVGYTF.

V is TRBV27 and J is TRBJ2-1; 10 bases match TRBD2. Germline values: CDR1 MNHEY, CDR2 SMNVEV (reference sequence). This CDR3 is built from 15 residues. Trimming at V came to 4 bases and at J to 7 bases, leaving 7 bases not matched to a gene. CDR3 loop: CASSSLAGVRNEQFF. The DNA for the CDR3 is TGTGCCAGCAGTTCTCTAGCGGGAGTCAGAAATGAGCAGTTCTTC.

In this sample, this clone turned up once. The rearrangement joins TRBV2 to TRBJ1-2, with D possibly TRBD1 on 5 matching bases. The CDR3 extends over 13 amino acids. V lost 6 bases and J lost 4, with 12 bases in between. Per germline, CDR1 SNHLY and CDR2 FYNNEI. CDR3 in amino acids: CASREGTGYGYTF. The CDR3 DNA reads TGTGCCAGCAGGGAGGGGACCGGCTATGGCTACACCTTC.

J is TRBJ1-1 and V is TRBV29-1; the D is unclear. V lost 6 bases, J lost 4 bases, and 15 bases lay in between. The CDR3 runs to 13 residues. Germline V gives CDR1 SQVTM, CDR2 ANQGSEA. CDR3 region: CSVGQTRVTEAFF. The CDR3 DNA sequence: TGCAGCGTGGGCCAAACGAGGGTCACTGAAGCTTTCTTT.

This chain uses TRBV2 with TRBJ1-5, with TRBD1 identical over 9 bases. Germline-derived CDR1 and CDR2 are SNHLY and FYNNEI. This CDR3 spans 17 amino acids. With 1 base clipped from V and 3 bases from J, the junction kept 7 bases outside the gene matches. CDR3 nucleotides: TGTGCCAGCAGTGAAGGCCGGGACAGGGCATACAATCAGCCCCAGCATTTT. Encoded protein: CASSEGRDRAYNQPQHF.

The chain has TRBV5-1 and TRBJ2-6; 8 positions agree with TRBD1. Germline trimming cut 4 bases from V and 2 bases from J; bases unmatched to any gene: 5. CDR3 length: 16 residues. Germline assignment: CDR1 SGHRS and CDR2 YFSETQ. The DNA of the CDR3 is TGCGCCAGCAGCCCCGGACAGGGCGCTGGGGCCAACGTCCTGACTTTC. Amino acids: CASSPGQGAGANVLTF.

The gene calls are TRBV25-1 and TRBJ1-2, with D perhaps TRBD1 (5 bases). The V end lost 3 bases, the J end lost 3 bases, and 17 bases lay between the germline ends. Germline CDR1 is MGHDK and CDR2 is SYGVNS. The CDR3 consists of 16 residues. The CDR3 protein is CASSDPRDSGHYGYTF. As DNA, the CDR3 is TGTGCCAGCAGTGACCCCCGGGACTCGGGGCACTATGGCTACACCTTC.

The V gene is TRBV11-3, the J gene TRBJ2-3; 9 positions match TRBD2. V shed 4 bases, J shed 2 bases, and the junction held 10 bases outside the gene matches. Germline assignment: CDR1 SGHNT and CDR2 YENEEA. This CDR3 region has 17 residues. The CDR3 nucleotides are TGTGCCAGCAGCTCCGGGGCCAGCGGGAGGACCACAGATACGCAGTATTTT. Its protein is CASSSGASGRTTDTQYF.

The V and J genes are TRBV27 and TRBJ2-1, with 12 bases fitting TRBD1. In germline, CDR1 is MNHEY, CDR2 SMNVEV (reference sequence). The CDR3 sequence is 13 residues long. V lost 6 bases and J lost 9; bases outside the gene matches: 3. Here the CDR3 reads CASSRDRGLEQFF. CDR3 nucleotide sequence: TGTGCCAGCAGCCGGGACAGGGGGCTTGAGCAGTTCTTC.

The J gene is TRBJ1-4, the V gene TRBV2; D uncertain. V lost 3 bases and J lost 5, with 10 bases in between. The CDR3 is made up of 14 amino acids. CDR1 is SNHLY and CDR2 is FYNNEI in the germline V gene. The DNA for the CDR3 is TGTGCCAGCAGTGATTTTGGCAACAATGAAAAACTGTTTTTT. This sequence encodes CASSDFGNNEKLFF.

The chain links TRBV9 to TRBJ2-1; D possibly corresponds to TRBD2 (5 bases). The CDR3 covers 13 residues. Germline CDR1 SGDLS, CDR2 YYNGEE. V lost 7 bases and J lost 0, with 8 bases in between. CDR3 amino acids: CASARDSYNEQFF. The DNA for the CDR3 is TGTGCCAGCGCGAGGGACTCCTACAATGAGCAGTTCTTC.

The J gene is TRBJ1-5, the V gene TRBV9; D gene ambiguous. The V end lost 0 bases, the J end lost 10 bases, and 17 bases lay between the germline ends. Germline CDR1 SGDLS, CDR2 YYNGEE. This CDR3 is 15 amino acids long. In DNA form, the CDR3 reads TGTGCCAGCAGCGTAGGATGGGGAGCGGAATTCCCCCAGCATTTT. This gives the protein CASSVGWGAEFPQHF.

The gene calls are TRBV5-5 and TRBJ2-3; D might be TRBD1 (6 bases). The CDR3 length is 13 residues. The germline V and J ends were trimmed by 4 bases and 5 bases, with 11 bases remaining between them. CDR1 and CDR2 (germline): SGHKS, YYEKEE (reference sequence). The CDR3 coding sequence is TGTGCCAGCAGCGCCACAGGGAGAGATACGCAGTATTTT. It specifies CASSATGRDTQYF. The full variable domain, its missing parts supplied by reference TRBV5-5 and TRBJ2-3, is DAGVTQSPTHLIKTRGQQVTLRCSPISGHKSVSWYQQVLGQGPQFIFQYYEKEERGRGNFPDRFSARQFPNYSSELNVNALLLGDSALYLCASSATGRDTQYFGPGTRLTVL.

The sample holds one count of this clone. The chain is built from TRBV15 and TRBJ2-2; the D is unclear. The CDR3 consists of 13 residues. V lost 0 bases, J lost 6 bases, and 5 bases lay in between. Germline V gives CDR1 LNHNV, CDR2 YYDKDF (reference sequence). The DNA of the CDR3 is TGTGCCACCAGCAGAGACCCTCCCGGGGAGCTGTTTTTT. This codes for CATSRDPPGELFF.

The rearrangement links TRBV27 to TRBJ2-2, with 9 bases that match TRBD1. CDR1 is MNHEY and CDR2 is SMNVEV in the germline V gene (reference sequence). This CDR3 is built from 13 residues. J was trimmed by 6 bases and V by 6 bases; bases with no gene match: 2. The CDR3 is CASRRTGAGELFF. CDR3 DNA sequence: TGTGCCAGCAGGCGGACAGGGGCCGGGGAGCTGTTTTTT.

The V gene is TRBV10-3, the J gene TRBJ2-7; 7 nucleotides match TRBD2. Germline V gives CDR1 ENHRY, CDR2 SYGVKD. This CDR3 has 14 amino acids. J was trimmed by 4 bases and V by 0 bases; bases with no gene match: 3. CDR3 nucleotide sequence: TGTGCCATCAGTGAGTCGGGGACTATTTACGAGCAGTACTTC. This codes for CAISESGTIYEQYF.

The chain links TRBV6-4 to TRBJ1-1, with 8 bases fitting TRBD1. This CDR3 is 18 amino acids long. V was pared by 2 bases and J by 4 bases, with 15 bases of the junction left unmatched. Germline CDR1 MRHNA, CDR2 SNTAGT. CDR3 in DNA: TGTGCCAGCAGTGACCTATATCCAGGGGGCGCGGGACGCACTGAAGCTTTCTTT. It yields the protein CASSDLYPGGAGRTEAFF.

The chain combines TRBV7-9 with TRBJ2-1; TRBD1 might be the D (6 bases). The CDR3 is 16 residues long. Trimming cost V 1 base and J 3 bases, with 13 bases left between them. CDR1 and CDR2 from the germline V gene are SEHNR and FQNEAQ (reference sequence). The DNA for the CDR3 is TGTGCCAGCAGCTTAGTCCCTCAGGGGTTCTACAATGAGCAGTTCTTC. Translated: CASSLVPQGFYNEQFF. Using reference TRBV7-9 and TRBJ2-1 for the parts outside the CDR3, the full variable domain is DTGVSQNPRHKITKRGQNVTFRCDPISEHNRLYWYRQTLGQGPEFLTYFQNEAQLEKSRLLSDRFSAERPKGSFSTLEIQRTEQGDSAMYLCASSLVPQGFYNEQFFGPGTRLTVL.

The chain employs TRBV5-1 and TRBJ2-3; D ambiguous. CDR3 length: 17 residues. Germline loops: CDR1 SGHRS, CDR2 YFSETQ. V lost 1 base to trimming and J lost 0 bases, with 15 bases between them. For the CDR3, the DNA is TGCGCCAGCAGCTTGTTCCTAGAACCAAGTAGCACAGATACGCAGTATTTT. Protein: CASSLFLEPSSTDTQYF. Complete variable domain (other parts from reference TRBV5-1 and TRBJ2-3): KAGVTQTPRYLIKTRGQQVTLSCSPISGHRSVSWYQQTPGQGLQFLFEYFSETQRNKGNFPGRFSGRQFSNSRSEMNVSTLELGDSALYLCASSLFLEPSSTDTQYFGPGTRLTVL.

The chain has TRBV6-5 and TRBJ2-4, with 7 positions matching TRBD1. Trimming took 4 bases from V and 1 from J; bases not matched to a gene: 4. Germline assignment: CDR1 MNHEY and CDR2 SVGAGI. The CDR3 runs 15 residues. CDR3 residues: CASSSRGGAKNIQYF. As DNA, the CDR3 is TGTGCCAGCAGTTCTCGAGGGGGCGCCAAAAACATTCAGTACTTC.

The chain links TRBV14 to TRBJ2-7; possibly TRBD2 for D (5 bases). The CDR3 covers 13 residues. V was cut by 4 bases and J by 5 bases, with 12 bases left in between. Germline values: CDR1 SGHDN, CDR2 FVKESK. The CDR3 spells CASSPVRVHEQYF. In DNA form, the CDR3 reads TGTGCCAGCAGCCCTGTGCGGGTCCACGAGCAGTACTTC.

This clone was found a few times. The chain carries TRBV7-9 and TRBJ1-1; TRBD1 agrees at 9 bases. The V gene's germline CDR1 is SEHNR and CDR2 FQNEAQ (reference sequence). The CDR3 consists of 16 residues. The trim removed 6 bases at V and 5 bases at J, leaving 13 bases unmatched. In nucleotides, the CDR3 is TGTGCCAGCAGAGCACAGGGGGCGGGTGTGGGAACTGAAGCTTTCTTT. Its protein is CASRAQGAGVGTEAFF.

The CDR3 is CASSFGLAGVTEETQYF. CDR3 nucleotide sequence: TGTGCCAGCAGCTTCGGACTAGCGGGAGTTACCGAAGAGACCCAGTACTTC. The rearrangement joins TRBV7-8 to TRBJ2-5; 13 nucleotides agree with TRBD2. CDR1 and CDR2 from the germline V gene are SGHVS and FQNEAQ. The CDR3 loop spans 17 amino acids. V lost 3 bases, J lost 3 bases, and 7 bases stayed unmatched.

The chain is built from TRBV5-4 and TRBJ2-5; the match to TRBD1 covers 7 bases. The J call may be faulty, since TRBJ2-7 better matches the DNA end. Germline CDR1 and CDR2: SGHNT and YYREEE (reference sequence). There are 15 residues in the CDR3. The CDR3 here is CASSLSLGTDYEQYF. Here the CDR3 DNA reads TGTGCCAGCAGCTTGTCGTTGGGGACAGACTACGAGCAGTACTTC.

The CDR3: CAWSVMAGGLQPQHF. The CDR3, as DNA: TGTGCCTGGAGTGTAATGGCAGGGGGTCTCCAGCCCCAGCATTTT. The rearrangement links TRBV30 to TRBJ1-5, with 7 nucleotides matching TRBD1. The V segment lost 0 bases and the J segment 7 bases; nucleotides outside the gene matches: 9. The germline CDR1 and CDR2 sequences are GTSNPN and SVGIG (reference sequence). The CDR3 length is 15 residues. Filled out from reference TRBV30 and TRBJ1-5, the complete variable domain reads SQTIHQWPATLVQPVGSPLSLECTVEGTSNPNLYWYRQAAGRGLQLLFYSVGIGQISSEVPQNLSASRPQDRQFILSSKKLLLSDSGFYLCAWSVMAGGLQPQHFGDGTRLSIL.

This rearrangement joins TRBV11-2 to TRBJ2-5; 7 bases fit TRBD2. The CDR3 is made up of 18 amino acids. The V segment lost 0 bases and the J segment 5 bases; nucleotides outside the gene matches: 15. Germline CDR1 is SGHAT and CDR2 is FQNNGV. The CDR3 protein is CASSLEGLAAYGGETQYF. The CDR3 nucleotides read TGTGCCAGCAGCTTAGAAGGCCTAGCGGCCTATGGTGGGGAGACCCAGTACTTC.